The 10 T cell receptor beta chains given below trace back to one sample, sequenced in a study of T cell responses to AZD1222 COVID-19 vaccine. The method was immunoSEQ multiplex PCR; TCRdb's version includes in-frame clones alone and lacks a portion of them. The sample records some 150,000 clones, around 95% being singletons. The sequencing here drew on peripheral blood, taken on day 0 of AZD1222 vaccination. The receptors here all came from an adult in good health.

The count of this clone is one. This chain connects TRBV5-1 to TRBJ1-2, with D possibly being TRBD1 (5 bases). Trimming cost V 1 base and J 8 bases, with 15 bases left between them. The CDR3 sequence is 14 residues long. The V gene's germline CDR1 is SGHRS and CDR2 YFSETQ. The CDR3 DNA is TGCGCCAGCAGCTTGCGGGACGGAGGGCTCGGCTACACCTTC. Protein product: CASSLRDGGLGYTF.

The chain couples TRBV11-3 to TRBJ2-3; no firm D call. The CDR3 is 13 residues long. Germline-derived CDR1 and CDR2 are SGHNT and YENEEA. The germline V and J ends were trimmed by 1 base and 4 bases, with 6 bases remaining between them. The CDR3 is CASSLGAADTQYF. For the CDR3, the DNA is TGTGCCAGCAGCTTAGGGGCGGCAGATACGCAGTATTTT.

The V gene is TRBV5-1, the J gene TRBJ1-1; weak D call: TRBD1 (5 bases). V was pared by 2 bases and J by 6 bases, with 14 bases between. The germline V gene has CDR1 SGHRS and CDR2 YFSETQ. The length of the CDR3 is 14 residues. The CDR3 DNA sequence: TGCGCCAGCAGCTTTCAGGTTAGGGGACCTGAAGCTTTCTTT. This codes for CASSFQVRGPEAFF.

The chain couples TRBV9 to TRBJ1-6; 10 nucleotides agree with TRBD1. This CDR3 region has 15 residues. The J segment lost 8 bases and the V segment lost 4 bases, leaving 6 bases of the junction unmatched. Germline V gene sequence: CDR1 SGDLS, CDR2 YYNGEE. The CDR3, as DNA: TGTGCCAGCAGCCCCTCCGGGACAGGGGATTCACCCCTCCACTTT. Its protein product is CASSPSGTGDSPLHF.

The chain employs TRBV11-2 and TRBJ2-1; 8 bases align to TRBD2. CDR3 length equals 17 residues. The germline V gene encodes CDR1 SGHAT and CDR2 FQNNGV. V dropped 1 base and J dropped 2; count of bases not matched to a gene: 7. Here the CDR3 reads CASSLGGAGATYNEQFF. DNA of the CDR3: TGTGCCAGCAGCTTAGGTGGAGCGGGGGCAACCTACAATGAGCAGTTCTTC.

This chain connects TRBV27 to TRBJ2-5, with TRBD2 identical over 9 bases. V trimming: 2 bases; J trimming: 0 bases; junction bases outside the gene matches: 7. Per the germline V gene, CDR1 is MNHEY and CDR2 is SMNVEV (reference sequence). The CDR3 consists of 17 residues. CDR3 DNA sequence: TGTGCCAGCAGTTTAGTGCTAGCGGGGATGTACCAAGAGACCCAGTACTTC. Translating gives CASSLVLAGMYQETQYF.

The chain carries TRBV10-3 and TRBJ2-1; 9 bases fit TRBD1. CDR1 and CDR2 from the germline V gene are ENHRY and SYGVKD. Trimming removed 5 bases from V and 5 bases from J; junction bases left unmatched: 7. There are 15 residues in the CDR3. CDR3 amino acids: CAISQGTGQDNEQFF. In nucleotides, the CDR3 is TGTGCCATCAGTCAAGGGACAGGGCAAGACAATGAGCAGTTCTTC.

The V call is TRBV24-1, the J call TRBJ2-1, with 15 positions matching TRBD2. Germline V gene lookup returns CDR1 KGHDR and CDR2 SFDVKD. V shed 6 bases, J shed 0 bases, and the junction held 5 bases outside the gene matches. The CDR3 is made up of 18 amino acids. CDR3 coding DNA: TGTGCCACCAGTCCGGGACTAGCGGGGGGAAGCTCCTACAATGAGCAGTTCTTC. Translated, it gives CATSPGLAGGSSYNEQFF.

The chain has TRBV3-1 (or the pseudogene TRBV3-2) and TRBJ2-5; 9 positions agree with TRBD2. The CDR3 totals 15 residues. Germline lookup yields CDR1 LGHDT and CDR2 YNNKEL (reference sequence). The J segment lost 3 bases and the V segment lost 4 bases, leaving 6 bases of the junction unmatched. The CDR3 nucleotides are TGTGCCAGCAGCCGCTCCCGGACTAGCGAAGAGACCCAGTACTTC. Its translation: CASSRSRTSEETQYF.

The chain has TRBV27 and TRBJ1-6; no firm D call. Germline assignment: CDR1 MNHEY and CDR2 SMNVEV (reference sequence). The CDR3 runs 17 residues. Trimming stripped 3 bases from V and 2 bases from J, with 14 bases between. CDR3 protein: CASSFRVSETYNSPLHF. The CDR3 DNA reads TGTGCCAGCAGTTTTCGTGTCAGCGAGACCTATAATTCACCCCTCCACTTT.